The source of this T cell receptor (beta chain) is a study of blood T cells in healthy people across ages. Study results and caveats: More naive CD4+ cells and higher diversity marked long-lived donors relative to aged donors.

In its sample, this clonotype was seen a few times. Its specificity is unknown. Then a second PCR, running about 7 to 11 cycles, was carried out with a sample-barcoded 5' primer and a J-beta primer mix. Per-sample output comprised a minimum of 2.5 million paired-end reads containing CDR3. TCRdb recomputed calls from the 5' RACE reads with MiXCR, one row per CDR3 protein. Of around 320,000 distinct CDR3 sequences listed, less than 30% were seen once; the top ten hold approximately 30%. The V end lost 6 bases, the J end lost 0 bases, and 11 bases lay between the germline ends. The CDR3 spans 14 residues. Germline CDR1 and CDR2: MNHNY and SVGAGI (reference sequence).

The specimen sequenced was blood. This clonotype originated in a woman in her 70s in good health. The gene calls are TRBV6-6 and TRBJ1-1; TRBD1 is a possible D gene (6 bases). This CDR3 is CASRMGGLNTEAFF. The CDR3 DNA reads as TGTGCCAGCAGAATGGGGGGCTTGAACACTGAAGCTTTCTTT.